Detailed here is one TCR beta chain. It was with a sample-barcoded 5' primer and a J-beta primer mix that a second PCR of about 6 to 11 cycles was run. TCRdb used MiXCR to reprocess the 5' RACE reads, holding one entry per CDR3 protein. The sample lists fewer than 2,000,000 distinct CDR3 sequences, around 40% seen once, with about 23% in the top ten. The sample comes from a study of blood T cells in healthy people across ages. The CDR3 consists of 15 residues. The V gene end was trimmed by 2 bases and the J gene end by 5 bases; junction bases not matched to a gene: 8. In germline, CDR1 is DFQATT, CDR2 SNEGSKA (reference sequence).

This chain joins TRBV20-1 and TRBJ2-5; TRBD2 aligns across 10 bases. Sequencing was carried out using blood. This TCR was recovered from a human donor in good health. Written as DNA, the CDR3 is TGCAGTGCTAGACGGACTAGCGGTATCGGGGAGACCCAGTACTTC. Residues: CSARRTSGIGETQYF.